This T cell receptor beta chain comes out of a study of CD8 T cells in ankylosing spondylitis. A single record per CDR3 protein comes from TCRdb applying MiXCR to the 5' RACE reads. The data show tens of thousands of distinct CDR3 sequences, around 6.2% seen once. CDR1 is SGHRS, CDR2 YFSETQ, per germline. The V and J ends lost 3 bases and 6 bases respectively, with 14 bases between them. The CDR3 consists of 14 residues. This clonotype was detected ten times or more. The V and J genes are TRBV5-1 and TRBJ2-3; either TRBD1 or TRBD2 may supply D (5 bases each). The receptor's source is a male donor with ankylosing spondylitis or in good health (not recorded which). The specimen sequenced was blood, either unsorted or a sorted T cell fraction (not recorded which). The CDR3 region is CASSSRGVGDTQYF. For the CDR3, the DNA is TGCGCCAGCAGCTCACGGGGCGTTGGCGATACGCAGTATTTT.